This T cell receptor beta chain derives from a study of T cell repertoires in cytomegalovirus infection. Study details: Use of recently identified HLA-C-restricted and well-studied HLA-B-restricted CMV epitopes was part of the study. Public TCR beta signatures marked donors with CMV infection and the matching HLA.

Whole-study findings and limits: CMV-specific TCR beta clonotypes restricted by HLA-C dominated the ex vivo response. People with CMV and the relevant HLA were identified by cumulative public TCR beta family frequency.

About this clonotype: Its cognate antigen is unknown.

Germline assignment: CDR1 MNHNY and CDR2 SVGAGI (reference sequence). The CDR3 totals 14 residues. V was trimmed by 5 bases and J by 6 bases, leaving 13 bases between them. In TCRdb, the reads were re-called with MiXCR into one record per CDR3 protein. The sample includes some 900,000 distinct CDR3 sequences, over 25% seen only once; the top ten take around 12%. V usage is TRBV6-6 and J usage is TRBJ1-4, with D possibly matching TRBD1 (5 bases). The receptor comes from a human donor in good health (CMV status not recorded). Some clones in this sample may be carry-over from other donors' samples. The sequencing used cultured CD8+ T cells from PBMCs, collected from culture after CMV antigen stimulation. The CDR3 bases are TGTGCCAGCAGTGAGGAGGACACCTATGAAAAACTGTTTTTT. This gives the protein CASSEEDTYEKLFF.